Here is one T cell receptor (beta chain) with its context. Its antigen is undetermined. This entry comes from a study of T cell responses to AZD1222 COVID-19 vaccine. Study-wide context: Second-dose recipients at about 4 or about 12 weeks were treated as one pooled group. Study results and limitations: The repertoires were collected only after the peak T cell response.

From germline, CDR1 is MNHEY and CDR2 SVGAGI. Trimming pared 0 bases from V and 4 bases from J, leaving 4 bases between. This CDR3 comprises 13 residues. TCRdb's table, derived via immunoSEQ multiplex PCR, lists solely in-frame clones and lacks some. The sample includes 85,000 to 130,000 clones, more than 75% of them seen just once. The sequence was obtained from an adult in good health. The source was peripheral blood, collected on day 0 of AZD1222 vaccination. The chain links TRBV6-5 to TRBJ1-5; D is undetermined. CDR3 sequence: CASSYSHNQPQHF. The CDR3 region has the DNA TGTGCCAGCAGTTACTCTCATAATCAGCCCCAGCATTTT.